This T cell receptor (beta chain) emerged from a study of PD-1 blockade in classical Hodgkin lymphoma. Regarding the study as a whole: Similar baseline diversity was found in complete responders and newly diagnosed patients. Lower baseline TCR diversity was reported for newly diagnosed patients than for healthy donors.

Some clones are missing from TCRdb's copy, which holds only in-frame ones; the method was immunoSEQ multiplex PCR. Seen here are roughly 48,000 clones, about nine tenths observed once, and the top ten hold 6% to 7%. About this clone itself: The target antigen is unknown.

Time point of the sample: cycle 4 day 1 (C4D1), after five to seven weeks of nivolumab. Each patient experienced a relapse that followed autologous stem cell transplantation, and brentuximab vedotin exposure varied. V shed 2 bases and J shed 5 bases, with 9 bases lying between them. Germline lookup yields CDR1 SGHTA and CDR2 FQGTGA. The CDR3 extends over 13 amino acids. The specimen was peripheral blood mononuclear cells (PBMCs), collected before the fourth cycle of nivolumab. This clonotype originated in a human donor with classical Hodgkin lymphoma. This chain uses TRBV7-3 with TRBJ2-5; D unresolved. CDR3 coding DNA: TGTGCCAGCAGCTTAGGGCCAAGGGAGACCCAGTACTTC. It codes for CASSLGPRETQYF.